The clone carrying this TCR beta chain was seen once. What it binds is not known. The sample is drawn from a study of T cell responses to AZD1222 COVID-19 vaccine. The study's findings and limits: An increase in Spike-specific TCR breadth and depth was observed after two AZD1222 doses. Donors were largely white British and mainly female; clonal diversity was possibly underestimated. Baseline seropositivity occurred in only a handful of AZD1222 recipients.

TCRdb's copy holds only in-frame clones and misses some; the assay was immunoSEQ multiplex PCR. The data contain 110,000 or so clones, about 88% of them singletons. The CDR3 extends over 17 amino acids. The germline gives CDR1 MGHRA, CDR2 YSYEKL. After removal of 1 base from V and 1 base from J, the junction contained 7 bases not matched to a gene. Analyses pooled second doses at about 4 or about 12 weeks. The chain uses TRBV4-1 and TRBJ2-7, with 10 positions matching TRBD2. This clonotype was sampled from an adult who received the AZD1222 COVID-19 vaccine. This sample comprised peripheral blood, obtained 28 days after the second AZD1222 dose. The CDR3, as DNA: TGCGCCAGCAGCCAAGGTAGAGCTAGCGGGAGATCCTACGAGCAGTACTTC. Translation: CASSQGRASGRSYEQYF.